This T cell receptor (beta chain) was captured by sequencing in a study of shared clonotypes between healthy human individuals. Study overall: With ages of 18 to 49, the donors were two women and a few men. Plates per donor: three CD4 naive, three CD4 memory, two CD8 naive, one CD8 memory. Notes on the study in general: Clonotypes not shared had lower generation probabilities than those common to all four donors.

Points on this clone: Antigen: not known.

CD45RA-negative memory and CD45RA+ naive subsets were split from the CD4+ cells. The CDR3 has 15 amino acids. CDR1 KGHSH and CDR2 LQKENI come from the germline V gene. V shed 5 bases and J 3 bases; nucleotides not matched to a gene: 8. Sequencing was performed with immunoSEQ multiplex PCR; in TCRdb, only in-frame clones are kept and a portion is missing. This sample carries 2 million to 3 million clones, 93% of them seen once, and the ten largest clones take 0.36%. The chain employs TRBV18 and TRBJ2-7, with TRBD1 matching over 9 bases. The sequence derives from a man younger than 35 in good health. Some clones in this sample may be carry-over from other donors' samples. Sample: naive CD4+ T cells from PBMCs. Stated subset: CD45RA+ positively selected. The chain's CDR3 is CASSLGPGQGYEQYF. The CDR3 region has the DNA TGTGCCAGCTCATTAGGACCGGGACAGGGCTACGAGCAGTACTTC.